This T cell receptor beta chain was obtained from a study of early T cells in non-severe SARS-CoV-2 infection. Overall study context: Chains were not paired, and sequencing was done on bulk RNA from unsorted whole blood.

About this clonotype: Its specificity is not known.

Study-wide findings and caveats: The matching step, a VDJdb search, favored anti-spike CD8 responses and missed private and CD4 specificities.

The V gene's germline CDR1 is SGHDT and CDR2 YYEEEE. Unmatched junction bases numbered 9, after V lost 4 bases and J lost 2 bases. CDR3 size: 17 residues. Tagging with unique molecular identifiers was applied to individual cDNA molecules. MiXCR, run by TCRdb on the 5' RACE reads, gives a single entry per CDR3 protein. The sample lists roughly 88,000 distinct CDR3 sequences, 12% to 15% occurring once. Sequenced input: whole blood. The chain links TRBV5-6 to TRBJ2-7, with 13 bases lining up with TRBD2. The clonotype comes from an adult who was a healthcare worker with PCR-confirmed SARS-CoV-2 infection or an uninfected control (not recorded which). CDR3 sequence reads: CASSTGLAGRTAYEQYF. As DNA, the CDR3 is TGTGCCAGCAGCACGGGACTAGCGGGGAGGACCGCCTACGAGCAGTACTTC.